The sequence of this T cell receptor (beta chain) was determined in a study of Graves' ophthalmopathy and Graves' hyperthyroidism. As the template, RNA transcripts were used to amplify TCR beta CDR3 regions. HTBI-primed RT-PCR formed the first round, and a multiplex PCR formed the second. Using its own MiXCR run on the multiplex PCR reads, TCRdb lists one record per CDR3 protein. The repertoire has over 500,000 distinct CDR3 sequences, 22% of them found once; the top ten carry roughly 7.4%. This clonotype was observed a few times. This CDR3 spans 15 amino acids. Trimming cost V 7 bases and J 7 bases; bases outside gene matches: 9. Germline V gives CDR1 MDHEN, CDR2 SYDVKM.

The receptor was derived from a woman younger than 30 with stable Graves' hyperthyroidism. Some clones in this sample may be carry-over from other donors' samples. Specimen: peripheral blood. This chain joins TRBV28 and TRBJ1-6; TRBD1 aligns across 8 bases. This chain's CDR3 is CASTRPTGANSPLHF. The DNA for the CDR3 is TGTGCCAGCACCCGCCCGACAGGGGCGAATTCACCCCTCCACTTT.